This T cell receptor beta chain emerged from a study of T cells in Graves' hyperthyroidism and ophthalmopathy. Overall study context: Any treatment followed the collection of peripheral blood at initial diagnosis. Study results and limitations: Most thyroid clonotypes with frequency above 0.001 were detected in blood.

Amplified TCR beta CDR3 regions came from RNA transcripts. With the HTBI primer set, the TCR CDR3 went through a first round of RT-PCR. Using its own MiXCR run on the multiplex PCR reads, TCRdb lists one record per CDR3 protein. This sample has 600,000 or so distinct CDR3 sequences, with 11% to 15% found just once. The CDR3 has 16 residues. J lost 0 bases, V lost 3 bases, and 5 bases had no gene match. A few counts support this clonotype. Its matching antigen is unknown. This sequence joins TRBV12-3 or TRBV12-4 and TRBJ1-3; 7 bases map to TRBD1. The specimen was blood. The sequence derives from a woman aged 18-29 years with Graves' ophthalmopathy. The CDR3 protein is CASSFGRQGSGNTIYF. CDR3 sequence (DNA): TGTGCCAGCAGTTTCGGTCGACAGGGCTCTGGAAACACCATATATTTT.